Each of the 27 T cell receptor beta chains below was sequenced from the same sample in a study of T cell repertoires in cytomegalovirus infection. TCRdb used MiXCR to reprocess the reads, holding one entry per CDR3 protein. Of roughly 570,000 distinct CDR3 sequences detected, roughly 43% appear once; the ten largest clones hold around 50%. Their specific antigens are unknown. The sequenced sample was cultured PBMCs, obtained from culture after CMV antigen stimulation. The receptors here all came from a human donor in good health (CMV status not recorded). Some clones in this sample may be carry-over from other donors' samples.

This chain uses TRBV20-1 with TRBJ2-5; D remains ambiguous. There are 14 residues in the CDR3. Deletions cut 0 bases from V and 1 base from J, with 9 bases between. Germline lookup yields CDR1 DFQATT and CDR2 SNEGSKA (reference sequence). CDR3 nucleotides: TGCAGTGCTAGAGAGGGCAGGAGCCAAGAGACCCAGTACTTC. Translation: CSAREGRSQETQYF.

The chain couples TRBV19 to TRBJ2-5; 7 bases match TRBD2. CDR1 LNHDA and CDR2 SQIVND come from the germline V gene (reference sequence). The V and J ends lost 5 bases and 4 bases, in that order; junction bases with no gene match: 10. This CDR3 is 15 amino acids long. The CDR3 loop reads CASSPDWGRGETQYF. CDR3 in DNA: TGTGCCAGTAGTCCCGACTGGGGGAGGGGAGAGACCCAGTACTTC.

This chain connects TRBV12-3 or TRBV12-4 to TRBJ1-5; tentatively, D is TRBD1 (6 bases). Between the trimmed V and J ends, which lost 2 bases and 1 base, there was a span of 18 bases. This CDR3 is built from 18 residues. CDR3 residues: CASSLWGPWEESNQPQHF. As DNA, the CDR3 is TGTGCCAGCAGTTTATGGGGGCCATGGGAAGAGAGCAATCAGCCCCAGCATTTT.

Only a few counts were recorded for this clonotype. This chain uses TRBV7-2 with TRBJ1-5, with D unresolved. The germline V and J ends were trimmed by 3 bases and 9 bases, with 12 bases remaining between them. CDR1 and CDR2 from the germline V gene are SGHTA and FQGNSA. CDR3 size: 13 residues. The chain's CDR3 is CASSLGSGVPQHF. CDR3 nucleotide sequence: TGTGCCAGCAGCTTGGGGTCCGGGGTGCCCCAGCATTTT.

Here the CDR3 reads CASSHTGTGANEQYF. Written as DNA, the CDR3 is TGTGCCAGCAGCCACACTGGGACAGGGGCCAACGAGCAGTACTTC. The chain has TRBV4-2 and TRBJ2-7, with TRBD1 identical over 10 bases. Germline assignment: CDR1 LGHNA and CDR2 YNFKEQ. V was pared by 3 bases and J by 5 bases, with 7 bases of the junction left unmatched. The CDR3 loop spans 15 amino acids.

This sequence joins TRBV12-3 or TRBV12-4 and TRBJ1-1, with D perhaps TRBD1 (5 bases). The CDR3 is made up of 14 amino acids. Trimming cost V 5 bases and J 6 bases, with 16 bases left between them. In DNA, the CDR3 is TGTGCCAGCAGTGGGGACTCGGCGTTTTCTGAAGCTTTCTTT. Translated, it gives CASSGDSAFSEAFF.

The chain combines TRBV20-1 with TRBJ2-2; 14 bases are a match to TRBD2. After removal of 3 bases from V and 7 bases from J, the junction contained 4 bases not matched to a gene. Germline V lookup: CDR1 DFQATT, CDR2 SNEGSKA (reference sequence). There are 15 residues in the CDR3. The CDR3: CSARGTSGSGGELFF. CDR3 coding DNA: TGCAGTGCTAGGGGGACTAGCGGGAGTGGCGGGGAGCTGTTTTTT.

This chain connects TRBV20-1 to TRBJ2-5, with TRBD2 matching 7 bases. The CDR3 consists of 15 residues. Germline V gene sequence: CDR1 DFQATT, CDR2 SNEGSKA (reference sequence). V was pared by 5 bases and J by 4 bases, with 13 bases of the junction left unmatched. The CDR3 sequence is CSAPMAGVVGETQYF. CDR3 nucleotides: TGCAGTGCTCCTATGGCGGGAGTGGTCGGAGAGACCCAGTACTTC.

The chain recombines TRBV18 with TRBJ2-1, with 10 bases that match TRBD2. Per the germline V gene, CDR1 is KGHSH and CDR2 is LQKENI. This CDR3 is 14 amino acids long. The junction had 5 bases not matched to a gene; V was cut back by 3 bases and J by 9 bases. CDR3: CASSPPSGGAEQFF. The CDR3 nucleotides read TGTGCCAGCTCACCGCCCAGCGGGGGGGCTGAGCAGTTCTTC.

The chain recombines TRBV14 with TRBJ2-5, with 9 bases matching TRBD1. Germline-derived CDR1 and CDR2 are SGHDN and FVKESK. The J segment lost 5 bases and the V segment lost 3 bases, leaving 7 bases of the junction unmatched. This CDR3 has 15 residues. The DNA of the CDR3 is TGTGCCAGCAGCCAGCTCGGGACAGGGAGTGAGACCCAGTACTTC. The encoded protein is CASSQLGTGSETQYF.

The CDR3 region is CASTLGGFKVEVETQYF. In DNA form, the CDR3 reads TGTGCCAGCACCTTGGGTGGCTTCAAGGTAGAGGTAGAGACCCAGTACTTC. V gene TRBV12-3 or TRBV12-4 combines with J gene TRBJ2-5; D is unclear. The CDR3 extends over 17 amino acids. Trimming took off 7 bases at V and 4 bases at J, with 25 bases between the two ends.

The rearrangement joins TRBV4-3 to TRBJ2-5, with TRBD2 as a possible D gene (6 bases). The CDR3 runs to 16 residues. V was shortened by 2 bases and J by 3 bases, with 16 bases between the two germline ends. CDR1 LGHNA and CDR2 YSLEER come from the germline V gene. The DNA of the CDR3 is TGCGCCAGCAGCCAAAATCGGGGACTCGGGGAAGAGACCCAGTACTTC. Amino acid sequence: CASSQNRGLGEETQYF.

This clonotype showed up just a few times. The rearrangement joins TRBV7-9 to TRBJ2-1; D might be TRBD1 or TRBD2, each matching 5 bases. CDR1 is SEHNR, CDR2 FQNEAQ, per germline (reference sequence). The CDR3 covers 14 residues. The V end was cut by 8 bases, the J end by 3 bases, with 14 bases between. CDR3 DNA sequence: TGTGCCAGCGCCCCGGGACGGAACTACAATGAGCAGTTCTTC. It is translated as CASAPGRNYNEQFF.

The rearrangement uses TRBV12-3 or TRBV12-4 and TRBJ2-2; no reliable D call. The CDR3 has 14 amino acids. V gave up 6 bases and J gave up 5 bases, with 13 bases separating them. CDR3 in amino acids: CASRPRTLTGELFF. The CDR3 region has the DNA TGTGCCAGCAGACCTAGGACCCTGACCGGGGAGCTGTTTTTT.

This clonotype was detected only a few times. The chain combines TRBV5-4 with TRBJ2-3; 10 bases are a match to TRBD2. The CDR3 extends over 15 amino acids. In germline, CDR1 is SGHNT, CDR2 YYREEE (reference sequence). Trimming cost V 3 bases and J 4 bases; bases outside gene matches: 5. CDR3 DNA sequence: TGTGCCAGCAGCTCGCCGGGACTAGCGTCAGATACGCAGTATTTT. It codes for CASSSPGLASDTQYF.

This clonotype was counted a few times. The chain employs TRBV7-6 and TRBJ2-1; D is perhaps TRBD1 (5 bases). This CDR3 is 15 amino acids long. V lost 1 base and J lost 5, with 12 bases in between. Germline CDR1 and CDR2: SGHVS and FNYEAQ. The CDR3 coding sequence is TGTGCCAGCAGCTTAGAGCCCCCAGGGCACAATGAGCAGTTCTTC. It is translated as CASSLEPPGHNEQFF.

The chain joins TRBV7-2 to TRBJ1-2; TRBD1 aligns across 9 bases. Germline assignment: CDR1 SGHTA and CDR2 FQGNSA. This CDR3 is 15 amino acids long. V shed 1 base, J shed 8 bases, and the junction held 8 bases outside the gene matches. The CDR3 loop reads CASSLDGRQGGGYTF. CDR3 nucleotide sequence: TGTGCCAGCAGCTTAGATGGACGACAGGGGGGGGGCTACACCTTC.

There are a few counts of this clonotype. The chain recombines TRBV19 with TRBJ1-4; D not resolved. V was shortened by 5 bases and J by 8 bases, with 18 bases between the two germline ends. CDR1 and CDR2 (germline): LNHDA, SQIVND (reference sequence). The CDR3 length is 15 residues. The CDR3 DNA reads TGTGCCAGTAGTCTTACCCGGGAAGGAGGCGAAAAACTGTTTTTT. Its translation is CASSLTREGGEKLFF.

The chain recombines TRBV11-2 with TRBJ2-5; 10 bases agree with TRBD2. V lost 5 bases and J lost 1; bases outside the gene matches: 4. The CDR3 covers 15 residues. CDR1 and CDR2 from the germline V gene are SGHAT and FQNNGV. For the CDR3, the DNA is TGTGCCAGCAGCCAAAGCGGGAGGGCCCAAGAGACCCAGTACTTC. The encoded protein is CASSQSGRAQETQYF.

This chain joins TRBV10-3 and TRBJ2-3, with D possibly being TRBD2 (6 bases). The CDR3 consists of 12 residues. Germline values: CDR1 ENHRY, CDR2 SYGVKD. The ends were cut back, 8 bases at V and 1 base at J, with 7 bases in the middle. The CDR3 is CAIGGGTDTQYF. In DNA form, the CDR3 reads TGTGCCATCGGCGGGGGCACAGATACGCAGTATTTT.

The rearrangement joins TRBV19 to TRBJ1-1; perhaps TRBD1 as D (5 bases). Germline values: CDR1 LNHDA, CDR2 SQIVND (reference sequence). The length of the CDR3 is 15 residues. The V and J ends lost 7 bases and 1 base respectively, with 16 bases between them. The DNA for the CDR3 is TGTGCCAGTAAGGGAGTCCAGGGTTCGAACACTGAAGCTTTCTTT. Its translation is CASKGVQGSNTEAFF. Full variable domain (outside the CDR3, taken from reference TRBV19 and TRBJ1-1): DGGITQSPKYLFRKEGQNVTLSCEQNLNHDAMYWYRQDPGQGLRLIYYSQIVNDFQKGDIAEGYSVSREKKESFPLTVTSAQKNPTAFYLCASKGVQGSNTEAFFGQGTRLTVV.

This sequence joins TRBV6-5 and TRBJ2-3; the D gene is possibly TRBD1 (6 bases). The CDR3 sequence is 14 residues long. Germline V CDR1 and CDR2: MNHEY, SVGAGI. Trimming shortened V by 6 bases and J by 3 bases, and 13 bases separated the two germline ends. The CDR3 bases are TGTGCCAGCAGGTTACAGGGAACGACAGATACGCAGTATTTT. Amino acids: CASRLQGTTDTQYF.

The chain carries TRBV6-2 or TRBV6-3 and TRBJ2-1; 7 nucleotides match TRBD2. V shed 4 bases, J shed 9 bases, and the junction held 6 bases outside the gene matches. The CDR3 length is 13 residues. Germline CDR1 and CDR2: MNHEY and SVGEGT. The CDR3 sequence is CASSSYREGEQFF. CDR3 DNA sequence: TGTGCCAGCAGTTCCTATAGGGAGGGTGAGCAGTTCTTC.

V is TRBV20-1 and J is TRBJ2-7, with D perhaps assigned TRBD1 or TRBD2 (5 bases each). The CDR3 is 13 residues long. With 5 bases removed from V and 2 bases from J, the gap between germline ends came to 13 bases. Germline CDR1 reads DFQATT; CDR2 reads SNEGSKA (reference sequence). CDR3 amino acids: CSALRDPAYEQYF. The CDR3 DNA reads TGCAGTGCTCTAAGGGACCCAGCCTACGAGCAGTACTTC.

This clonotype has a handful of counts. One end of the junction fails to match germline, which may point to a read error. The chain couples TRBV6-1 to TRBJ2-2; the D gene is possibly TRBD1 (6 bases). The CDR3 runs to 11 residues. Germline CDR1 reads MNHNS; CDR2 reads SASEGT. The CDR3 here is CASRNLGALFF. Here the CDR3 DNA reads TGTGCCAGCAGGAATCTGGGGGCGCTGTTTTTT.

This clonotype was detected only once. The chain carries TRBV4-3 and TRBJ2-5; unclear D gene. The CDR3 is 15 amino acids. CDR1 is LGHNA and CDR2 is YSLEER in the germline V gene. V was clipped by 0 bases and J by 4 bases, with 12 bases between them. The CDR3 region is CASSQDRQGGETQYF. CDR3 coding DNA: TGCGCCAGCAGCCAAGATAGACAAGGCGGAGAGACCCAGTACTTC.

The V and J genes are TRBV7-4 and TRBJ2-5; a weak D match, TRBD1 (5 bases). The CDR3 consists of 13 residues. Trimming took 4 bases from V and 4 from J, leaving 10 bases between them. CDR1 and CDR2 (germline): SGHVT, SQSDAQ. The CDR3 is CASSSLGAETQYF. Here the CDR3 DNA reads TGTGCCAGCAGCTCCCTAGGGGCAGAGACCCAGTACTTC.